This entry concerns a single TCR beta chain. The CDR3 is 16 residues long. Germline V gives CDR1 SGHAT, CDR2 FQNNGV. The V and J ends lost 1 base and 3 bases respectively, with 14 bases between them. This sample was taken from a study of control samples from healthy donors and cancer patients. TCRdb keeps only in-frame clones here, not all; method: immunoSEQ multiplex PCR. The table lists tens of thousands of clones, about 88% of them singletons. Sample: blood. The TCR originated in a woman aged 70-85 years in good health. The gene calls are TRBV11-2 and TRBJ2-3; D gene uncertain. The CDR3: CASSLGAPLGTDTQYF. CDR3 sequence (DNA): TGTGCCAGCAGCTTAGGGGCCCCTCTAGGAACAGATACGCAGTATTTT.